This T cell receptor beta chain was identified during a study of blood T cell repertoires in COVID-19. Residents of under 25 US areas, aged roughly 18 to 89 years, made up the participants. Assignments of participants to cohorts depended upon their own reported clinical history. Two negative PCRs, clearance, or symptom resolution had been documented for recovered Cohort 3 donors. The CDR3 loop spans 17 amino acids. After removal of 1 base from V and 1 base from J, the junction contained 5 bases not matched to a gene. Germline V gives CDR1 MGHDK, CDR2 SYGVNS. Only in-frame clones appear in the TCRdb table, and some are missing; sequencing was by immunoSEQ multiplex PCR. Found here are 250,000 to 300,000 clones, approximately 84% of them singletons; the top ten hold 3.4%.

This chain uses TRBV25-1 with TRBJ2-5; 11 bases fit TRBD2. The specimen was PBMCs or T cells enriched from blood (not recorded which). This clonotype was sampled from a man aged 45-65 years who had recovered from COVID-19. CDR3 sequence reads: CASSESPSGGRQETQYF. The CDR3 region has the DNA TGTGCCAGCAGTGAATCCCCTAGCGGGGGGCGCCAAGAGACCCAGTACTTC.